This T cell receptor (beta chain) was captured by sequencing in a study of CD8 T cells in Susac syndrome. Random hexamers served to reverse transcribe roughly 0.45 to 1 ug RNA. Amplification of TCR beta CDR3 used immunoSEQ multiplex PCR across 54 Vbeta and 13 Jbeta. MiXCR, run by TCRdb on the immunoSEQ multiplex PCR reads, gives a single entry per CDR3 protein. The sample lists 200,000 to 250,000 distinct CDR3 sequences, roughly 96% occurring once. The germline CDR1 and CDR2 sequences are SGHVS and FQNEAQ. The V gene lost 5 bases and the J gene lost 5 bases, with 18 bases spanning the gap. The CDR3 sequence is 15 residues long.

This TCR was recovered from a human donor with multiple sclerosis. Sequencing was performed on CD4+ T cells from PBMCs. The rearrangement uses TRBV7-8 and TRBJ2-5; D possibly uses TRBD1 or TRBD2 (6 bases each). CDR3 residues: CASSPGWGARETQYF. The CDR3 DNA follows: TGTGCCAGCAGCCCGGGTTGGGGGGCACGCGAGACCCAGTACTTC.